The T cell receptor beta chain under discussion was sequenced for a study of blood T cell repertoires in COVID-19. Across the study: Sites in the United States, Italy and Spain provided acute and convalescent COVID-19 samples. Sources were T cells, B-cell-depleted T cells, or PBMCs; the material itself was cDNA or gDNA.

Original processing methods: Researchers report that nucleated cell counts were estimated from reference gene primer amplification. Generated by immunoSEQ multiplex PCR, the TCRdb table keeps only in-frame clones and is missing some. V and J calls and clone size are those listed in that table; D and trimming were worked out from the DNA. Among some 180,000 clones listed, around 90% were seen once. Germline V gene lookup returns CDR1 LNHDA and CDR2 SQIVND (reference sequence). CDR3 length equals 15 residues. V trimming: 7 bases; J trimming: 9 bases; junction bases outside the gene matches: 8. Enrolment of Seattle patients took place during active infection, and they were followed longitudinally.

The sequencing sample was made of peripheral blood. This TCR derives from a man between 18 and 29 years old with COVID-19, enrolled during active disease. The gene calls are TRBV19 and TRBJ2-1; 14 bases fit TRBD2. CDR3 in DNA: TGTGCCAGTACGGAGGGACTAGCGGGAGCCAGTGAGCAGTTCTTC. Its protein is CASTEGLAGASEQFF.